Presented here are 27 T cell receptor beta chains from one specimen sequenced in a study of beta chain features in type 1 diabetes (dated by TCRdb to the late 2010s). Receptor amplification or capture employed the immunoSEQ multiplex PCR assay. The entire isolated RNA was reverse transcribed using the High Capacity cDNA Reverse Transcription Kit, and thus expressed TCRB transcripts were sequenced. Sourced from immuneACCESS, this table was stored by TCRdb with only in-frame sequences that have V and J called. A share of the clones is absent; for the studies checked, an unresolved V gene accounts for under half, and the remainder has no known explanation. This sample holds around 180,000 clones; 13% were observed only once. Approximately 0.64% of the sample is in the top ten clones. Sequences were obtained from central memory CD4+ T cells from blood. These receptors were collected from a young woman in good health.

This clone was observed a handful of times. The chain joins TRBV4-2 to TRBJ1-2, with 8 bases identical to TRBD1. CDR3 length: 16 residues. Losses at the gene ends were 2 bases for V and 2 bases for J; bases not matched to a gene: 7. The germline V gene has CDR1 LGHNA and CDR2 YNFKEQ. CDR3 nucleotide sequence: TGTGCCAGCAGCCAACGGACAGGGACGAAAAACTATGGCTACACCTTC. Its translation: CASSQRTGTKNYGYTF.

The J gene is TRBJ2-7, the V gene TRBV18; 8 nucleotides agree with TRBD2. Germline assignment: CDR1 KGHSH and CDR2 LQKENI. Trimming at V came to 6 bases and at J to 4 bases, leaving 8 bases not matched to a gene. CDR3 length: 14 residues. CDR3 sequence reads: CASSRSGSLYEQYF. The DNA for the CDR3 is TGTGCCAGCTCTCGGAGCGGGAGTTTGTACGAGCAGTACTTC. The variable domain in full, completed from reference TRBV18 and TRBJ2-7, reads NAGVMQNPRHLVRRRGQEARLRCSPMKGHSHVYWYRQLPEEGLKFMVYLQKENIIDESGMPKERFSAEFPKEGPSILRIQQVVRGDSAAYFCASSRSGSLYEQYFGPGTRLTVT.

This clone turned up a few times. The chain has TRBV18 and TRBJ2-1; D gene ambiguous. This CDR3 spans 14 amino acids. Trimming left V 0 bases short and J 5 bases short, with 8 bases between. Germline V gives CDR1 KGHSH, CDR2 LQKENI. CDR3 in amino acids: CASSPPSGHNEQFF. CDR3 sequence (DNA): TGTGCCAGCTCACCACCATCAGGCCACAATGAGCAGTTCTTC.

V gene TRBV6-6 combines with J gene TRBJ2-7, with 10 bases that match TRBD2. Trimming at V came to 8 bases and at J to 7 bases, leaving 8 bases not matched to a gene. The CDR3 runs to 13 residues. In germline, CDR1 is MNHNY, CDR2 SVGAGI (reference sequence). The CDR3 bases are TGTGCCAGCGTTAGCGGGGGGTCGGAGGAGCAGTACTTC. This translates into CASVSGGSEEQYF.

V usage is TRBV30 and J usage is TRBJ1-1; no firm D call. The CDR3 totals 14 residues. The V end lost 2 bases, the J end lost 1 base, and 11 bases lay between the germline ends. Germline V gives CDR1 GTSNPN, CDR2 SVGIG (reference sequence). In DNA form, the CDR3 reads TGTGCCTGGAGTCCCCCCCTCCGGAACACTGAAGCTTTCTTT. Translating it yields CAWSPPLRNTEAFF.

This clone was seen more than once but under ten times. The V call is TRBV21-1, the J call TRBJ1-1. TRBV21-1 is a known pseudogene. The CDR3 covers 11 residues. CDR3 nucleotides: TGTGCCAGCAGCCTCGCCGAGAAAGCTTTCTTT. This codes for CASSLAEKAFF.

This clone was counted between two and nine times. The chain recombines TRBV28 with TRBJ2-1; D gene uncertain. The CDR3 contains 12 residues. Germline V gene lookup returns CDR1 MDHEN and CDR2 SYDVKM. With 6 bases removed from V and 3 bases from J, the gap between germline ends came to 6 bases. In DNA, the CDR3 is TGTGCCAGCAGGCCTAACTACAATGAGCAGTTCTTC. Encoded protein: CASRPNYNEQFF.

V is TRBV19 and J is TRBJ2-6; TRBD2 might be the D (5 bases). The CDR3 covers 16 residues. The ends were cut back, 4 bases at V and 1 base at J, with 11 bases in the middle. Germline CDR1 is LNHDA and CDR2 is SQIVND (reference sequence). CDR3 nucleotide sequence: TGTGCCAGTAGTAGAGGGTTTAGTTCTGGGGCCAACGTCCTGACTTTC. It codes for CASSRGFSSGANVLTF.

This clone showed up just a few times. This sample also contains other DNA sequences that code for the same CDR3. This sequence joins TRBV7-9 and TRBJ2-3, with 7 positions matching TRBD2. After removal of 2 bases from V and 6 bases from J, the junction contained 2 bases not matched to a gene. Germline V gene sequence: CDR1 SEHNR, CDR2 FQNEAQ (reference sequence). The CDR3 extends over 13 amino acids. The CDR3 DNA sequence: TGTGCCAGCAGCTTATCCGGGGGGGATACGCAGTATTTT. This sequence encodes CASSLSGGDTQYF.

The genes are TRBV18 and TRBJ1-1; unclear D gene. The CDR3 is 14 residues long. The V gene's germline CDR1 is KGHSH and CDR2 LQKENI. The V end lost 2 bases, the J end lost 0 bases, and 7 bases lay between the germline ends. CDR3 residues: CASSPSGMNTEAFF. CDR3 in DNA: TGTGCCAGCTCACCAAGCGGAATGAACACTGAAGCTTTCTTT.

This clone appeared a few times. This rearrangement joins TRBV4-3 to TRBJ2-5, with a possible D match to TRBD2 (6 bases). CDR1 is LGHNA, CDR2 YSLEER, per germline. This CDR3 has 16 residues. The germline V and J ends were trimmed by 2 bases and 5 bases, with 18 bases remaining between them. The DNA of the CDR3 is TGCGCCAGCAGCCAATTCGCCGGGAGTGCGACGGAGACCCAGTACTTC. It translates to CASSQFAGSATETQYF.

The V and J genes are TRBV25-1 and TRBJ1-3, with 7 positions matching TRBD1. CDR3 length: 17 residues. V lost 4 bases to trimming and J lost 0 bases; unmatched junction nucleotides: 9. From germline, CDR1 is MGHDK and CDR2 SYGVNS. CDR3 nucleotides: TGTGCCAGCAGTGCACCGGGACAGCTAACCTCTGGAAACACCATATATTTT. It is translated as CASSAPGQLTSGNTIYF.

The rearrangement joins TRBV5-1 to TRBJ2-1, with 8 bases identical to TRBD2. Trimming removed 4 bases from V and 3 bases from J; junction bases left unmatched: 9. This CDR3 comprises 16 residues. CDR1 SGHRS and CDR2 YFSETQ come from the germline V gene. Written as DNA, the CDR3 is TGCGCCAGCAGCCCTCTCACTAGCGGAGACTACAATGAGCAGTTCTTC. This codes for CASSPLTSGDYNEQFF.

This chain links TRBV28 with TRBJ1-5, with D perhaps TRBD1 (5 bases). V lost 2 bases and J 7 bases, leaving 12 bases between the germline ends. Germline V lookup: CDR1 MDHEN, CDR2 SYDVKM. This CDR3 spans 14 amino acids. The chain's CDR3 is CASSLGREGQPQHF. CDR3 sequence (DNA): TGTGCCAGCAGTTTAGGCAGGGAAGGACAGCCCCAGCATTTT.

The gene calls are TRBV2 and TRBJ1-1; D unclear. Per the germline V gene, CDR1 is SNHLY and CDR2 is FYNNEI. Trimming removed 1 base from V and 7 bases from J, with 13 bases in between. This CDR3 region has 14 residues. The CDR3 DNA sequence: TGTGCCAGCAGTGAAGATACACCGGGGAATGAAGCTTTCTTT. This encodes CASSEDTPGNEAFF.

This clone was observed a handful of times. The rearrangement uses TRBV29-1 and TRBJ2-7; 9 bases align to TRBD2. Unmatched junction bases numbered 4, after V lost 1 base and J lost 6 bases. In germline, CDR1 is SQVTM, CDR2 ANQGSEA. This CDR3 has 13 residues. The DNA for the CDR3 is TGCAGCGTTGAAGCTAGCGGGATCTCCGAGCAGTACTTC. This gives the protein CSVEASGISEQYF.

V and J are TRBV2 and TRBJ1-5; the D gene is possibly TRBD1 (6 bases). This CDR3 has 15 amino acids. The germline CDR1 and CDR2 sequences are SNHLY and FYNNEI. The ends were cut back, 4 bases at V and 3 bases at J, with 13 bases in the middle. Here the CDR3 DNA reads TGTGCCAGCAGTGTATTGGGGGCCTCCAATCAGCCCCAGCATTTT. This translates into CASSVLGASNQPQHF.

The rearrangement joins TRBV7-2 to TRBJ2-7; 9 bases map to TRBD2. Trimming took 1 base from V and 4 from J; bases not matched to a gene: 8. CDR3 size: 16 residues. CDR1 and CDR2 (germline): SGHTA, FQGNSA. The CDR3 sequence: CASSLELAREGYEQYF. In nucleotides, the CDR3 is TGTGCCAGCAGCTTAGAGTTGGCGCGGGAGGGTTACGAGCAGTACTTC.

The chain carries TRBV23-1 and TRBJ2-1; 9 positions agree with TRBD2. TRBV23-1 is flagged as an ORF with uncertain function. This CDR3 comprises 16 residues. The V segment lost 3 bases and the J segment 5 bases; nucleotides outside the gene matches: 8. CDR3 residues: CASSQVLAGPHNEQFF. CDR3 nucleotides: TGCGCCAGCAGTCAGGTACTAGCGGGCCCTCACAATGAGCAGTTCTTC.

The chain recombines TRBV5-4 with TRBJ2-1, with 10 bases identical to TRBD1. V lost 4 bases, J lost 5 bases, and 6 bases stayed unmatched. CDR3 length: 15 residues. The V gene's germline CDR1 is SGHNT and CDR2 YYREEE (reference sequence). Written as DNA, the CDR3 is TGTGCCAGCAGCCTGGGACAGGGGACCAACAATGAGCAGTTCTTC. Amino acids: CASSLGQGTNNEQFF.

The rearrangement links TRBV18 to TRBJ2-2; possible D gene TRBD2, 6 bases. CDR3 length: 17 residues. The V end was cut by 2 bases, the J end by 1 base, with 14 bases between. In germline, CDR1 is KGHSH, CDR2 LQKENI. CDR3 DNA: TGTGCCAGCTCACCATCGGGCGGGACCCTGAACACCGGGGAGCTGTTTTTT. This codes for CASSPSGGTLNTGELFF. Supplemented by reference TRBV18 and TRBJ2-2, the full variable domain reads NAGVMQNPRHLVRRRGQEARLRCSPMKGHSHVYWYRQLPEEGLKFMVYLQKENIIDESGMPKERFSAEFPKEGPSILRIQQVVRGDSAAYFCASSPSGGTLNTGELFFGEGSRLTVL.

The CDR3 protein is CASSPKIQGGSYNEQFF. The CDR3 DNA is TGTGCCAGCAGCCCAAAAATCCAGGGAGGGTCCTACAATGAGCAGTTCTTC. The chain recombines TRBV7-9 with TRBJ2-1, with 7 positions matching TRBD2. CDR1 SEHNR and CDR2 FQNEAQ come from the germline V gene (reference sequence). V shed 5 bases and J 1 base; nucleotides not matched to a gene: 11. CDR3 length: 17 amino acids.

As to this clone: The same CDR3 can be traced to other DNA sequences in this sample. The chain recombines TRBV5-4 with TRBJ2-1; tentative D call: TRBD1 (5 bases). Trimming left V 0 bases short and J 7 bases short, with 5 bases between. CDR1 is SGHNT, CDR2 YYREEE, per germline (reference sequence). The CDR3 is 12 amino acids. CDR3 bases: TGTGCCAGCAGCTTGGACAGGAATGAGCAGTTCTTC. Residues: CASSLDRNEQFF.

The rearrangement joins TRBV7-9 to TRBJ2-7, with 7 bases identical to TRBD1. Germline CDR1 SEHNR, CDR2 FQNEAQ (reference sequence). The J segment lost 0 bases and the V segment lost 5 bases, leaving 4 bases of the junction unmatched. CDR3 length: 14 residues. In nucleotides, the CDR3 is TGTGCCAGCAGCAGAGGGACAGACTCCTACGAGCAGTACTTC. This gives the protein CASSRGTDSYEQYF.

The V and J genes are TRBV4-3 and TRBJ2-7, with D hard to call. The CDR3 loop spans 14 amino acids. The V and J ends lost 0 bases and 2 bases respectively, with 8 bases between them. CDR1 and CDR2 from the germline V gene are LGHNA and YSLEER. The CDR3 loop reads CASSQDWAAYEQYF. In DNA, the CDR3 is TGCGCCAGCAGCCAAGATTGGGCTGCCTACGAGCAGTACTTC.

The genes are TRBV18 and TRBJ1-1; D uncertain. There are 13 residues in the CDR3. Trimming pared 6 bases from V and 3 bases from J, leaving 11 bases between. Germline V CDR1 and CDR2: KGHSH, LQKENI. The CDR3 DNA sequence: TGTGCCAGCTCCTCAAAGGCGGACACTGAAGCTTTCTTT. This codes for CASSSKADTEAFF.

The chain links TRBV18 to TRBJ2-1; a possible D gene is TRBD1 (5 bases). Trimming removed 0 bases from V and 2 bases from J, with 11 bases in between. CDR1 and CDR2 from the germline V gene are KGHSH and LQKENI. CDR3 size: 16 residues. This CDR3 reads CASSPPNQGAYNEQFF. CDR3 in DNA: TGTGCCAGCTCACCACCGAACCAGGGCGCCTACAATGAGCAGTTCTTC. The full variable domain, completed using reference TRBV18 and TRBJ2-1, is NAGVMQNPRHLVRRRGQEARLRCSPMKGHSHVYWYRQLPEEGLKFMVYLQKENIIDESGMPKERFSAEFPKEGPSILRIQQVVRGDSAAYFCASSPPNQGAYNEQFFGPGTRLTVL.